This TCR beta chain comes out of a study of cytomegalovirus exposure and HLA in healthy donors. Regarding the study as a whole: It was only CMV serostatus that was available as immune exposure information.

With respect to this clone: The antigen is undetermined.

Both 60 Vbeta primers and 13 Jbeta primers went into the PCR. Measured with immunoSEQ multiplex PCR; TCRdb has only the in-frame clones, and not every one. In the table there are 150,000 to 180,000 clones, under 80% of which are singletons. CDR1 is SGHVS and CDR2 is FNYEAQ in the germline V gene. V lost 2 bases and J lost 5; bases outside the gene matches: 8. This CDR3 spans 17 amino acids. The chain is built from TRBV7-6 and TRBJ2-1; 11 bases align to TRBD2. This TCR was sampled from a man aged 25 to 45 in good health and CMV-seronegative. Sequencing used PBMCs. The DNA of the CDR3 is TGTGCCAGCAGCTTATCGGGTAGCGGGGGGGCGAACAATGAGCAGTTCTTC. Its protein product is CASSLSGSGGANNEQFF.